Following are 14 T cell receptor beta chains from one sample sequenced in a study of cytomegalovirus exposure and HLA in healthy donors. Use of 60 Vbeta and 13 Jbeta primers characterized the PCR. Produced via immunoSEQ multiplex PCR; TCRdb's table is partial and in-frame only. This table has some 99,000 clones, under 80% appearing once. The sequenced material came from PBMCs. The source is a woman between 45 and 60 years old in good health and CMV-seropositive.

There are a few counts of this clone. V and J are TRBV10-3 and TRBJ1-5; possibly TRBD1 for D (5 bases). Germline V lookup: CDR1 ENHRY, CDR2 SYGVKD. V dropped 3 bases and J dropped 1 base, with 13 bases sitting between them. The CDR3 has 16 amino acids. The CDR3 sequence is CAISESWGGSNQPQHF. The CDR3 DNA is TGTGCCATCAGTGAAAGCTGGGGGGGGAGCAATCAGCCCCAGCATTTT.

The chain joins TRBV7-2 to TRBJ2-1, with 13 bases aligning to TRBD2. The length of the CDR3 is 16 residues. Per germline, CDR1 SGHTA and CDR2 FQGNSA. The V and J ends lost 5 bases and 7 bases, in that order; junction bases with no gene match: 8. CDR3 sequence: CASSLIGLAGVNEQFF. In DNA, the CDR3 is TGTGCCAGCAGCCTTATAGGACTAGCGGGAGTAAATGAGCAGTTCTTC.

CDR3 loop: CASSLSGRDGYTF. DNA for the CDR3: TGTGCCAGCAGTCTCTCCGGGAGGGATGGCTACACCTTC. This sequence joins TRBV6-5 and TRBJ1-2; D unresolved. This CDR3 has 13 residues. Per germline, CDR1 MNHEY and CDR2 SVGAGI. Trimming cost V 5 bases and J 6 bases, with 13 bases left between them.

This clone was counted between two and nine times. The J gene is TRBJ2-7, the V gene TRBV6-5, with 11 bases matching TRBD2. There are 16 residues in the CDR3. The V gene end was trimmed by 0 bases and the J gene end by 2 bases; junction bases not matched to a gene: 3. CDR1 is MNHEY and CDR2 is SVGAGI in the germline V gene. CDR3: CASSYSLTSGTYEQYF. CDR3 sequence (DNA): TGTGCCAGCAGTTACTCGTTGACTAGCGGGACCTACGAGCAGTACTTC.

V gene TRBV7-2 combines with J gene TRBJ1-2; D perhaps matches TRBD1 (5 bases). Between the trimmed V and J ends, which lost 2 bases and 3 bases, there was a span of 10 bases. Germline CDR1 reads SGHTA; CDR2 reads FQGNSA. The CDR3 contains 14 residues. The CDR3 nucleotides are TGTGCCAGCAGCTTAAGCAGGGTTGACTATGGCTACACCTTC. It translates to CASSLSRVDYGYTF.

The genes are TRBV6-1 and TRBJ1-2, with D perhaps TRBD1 (5 bases). Germline CDR1 reads MNHNS; CDR2 reads SASEGT. V dropped 4 bases and J dropped 8 bases, with 20 bases sitting between them. The CDR3 loop spans 15 amino acids. The DNA of the CDR3 is TGTGCCAGCAGTGCCTCGACAGCCCACCTGGGAGGCTACACCTTC. It specifies CASSASTAHLGGYTF.

The gene calls are TRBV18 and TRBJ1-2, with TRBD1 matching 12 bases. The CDR3 sequence is 17 residues long. Germline V gives CDR1 KGHSH, CDR2 LQKENI. The trim removed 3 bases at V and 4 bases at J, leaving 9 bases unmatched. CDR3 region: CASSPTPGTGGAYGYTF. In nucleotides, the CDR3 is TGTGCCAGCTCACCGACCCCTGGGACAGGGGGCGCCTATGGCTACACCTTC.

This chain uses TRBV11-2 with TRBJ2-3, with D possibly being TRBD1 (6 bases). The CDR3 extends over 13 amino acids. Germline loops: CDR1 SGHAT, CDR2 FQNNGV. The germline V and J ends were trimmed by 5 bases and 4 bases, with 10 bases remaining between them. The DNA of the CDR3 is TGTGCCAGCAGCATCAGGGGCCCAGATACGCAGTATTTT. It yields the protein CASSIRGPDTQYF. Full variable domain (rest looked up from reference TRBV11-2 and TRBJ2-3): EAGVAQSPRYKIIEKRQSVAFWCNPISGHATLYWYQQILGQGPKLLIQFQNNGVVDDSQLPKDRFSAERLKGVDSTLKIQPAKLEDSAVYLCASSIRGPDTQYFGPGTRLTVL.

The CDR3 spells CASSTTAVGGETQYF. Written as DNA, the CDR3 is TGTGCCAGCAGCACAACCGCGGTGGGTGGGGAGACCCAGTACTTC. The chain couples TRBV5-6 to TRBJ2-5; D unresolved. V gave up 4 bases and J gave up 5 bases, with 18 bases separating them. Germline loops: CDR1 SGHDT, CDR2 YYEEEE. The CDR3 consists of 15 residues. The full variable domain, completed using reference TRBV5-6 and TRBJ2-5, is DAGVTQSPTHLIKTRGQQVTLRCSPKSGHDTVSWYQQALGQGPQFIFQYYEEEERQRGNFPDRFSGHQFPNYSSELNVNALLLGDSALYLCASSTTAVGGETQYFGPGTRLLVL.

The chain joins TRBV19 to TRBJ2-1; 9 nucleotides line up with TRBD2. This CDR3 contains 15 residues. Germline V lookup: CDR1 LNHDA, CDR2 SQIVND (reference sequence). V lost 3 bases, J lost 4 bases, and 4 bases stayed unmatched. CDR3 DNA sequence: TGTGCCAGTAGTATCAGGCTAGCGGGATACAATGAGCAGTTCTTC. Its translation is CASSIRLAGYNEQFF.

This sequence joins TRBV5-1 and TRBJ2-5, with TRBD2 matching over 15 bases. The CDR3 runs 18 residues. Germline V lookup: CDR1 SGHRS, CDR2 YFSETQ. V lost 0 bases and J lost 3; bases outside the gene matches: 6. The CDR3, as DNA: TGCGCCAGCAGCTTGGTTGGGACTAGCGGGAGGACCAAAGAGACCCAGTACTTC. It yields the protein CASSLVGTSGRTKETQYF.

The V and J genes are TRBV7-2 and TRBJ2-3; TRBD2 matches at 10 bases. This CDR3 contains 16 residues. Trimming removed 4 bases from V and 4 bases from J; junction bases left unmatched: 8. Germline V gene data show CDR1 as SGHTA and CDR2 as FQGNSA. CDR3 loop: CASSSGLAIIPDTQYF. The CDR3 DNA sequence: TGTGCCAGCAGCTCGGGACTAGCGATAATCCCAGATACGCAGTATTTT.

V usage is TRBV29-1 and J usage is TRBJ2-1, with TRBD2 matching 14 bases. CDR1 and CDR2 from the germline V gene are SQVTM and ANQGSEA. Trimming cost V 4 bases and J 0 bases; bases outside gene matches: 2. The CDR3 has 16 amino acids. The CDR3, as DNA: TGCAGCGTTGGACTAGCGGGAGGGAGCTCCTACAATGAGCAGTTCTTC. Its protein is CSVGLAGGSSYNEQFF.

The genes are TRBV19 and TRBJ2-1; TRBD2 matches 8 bases. CDR1 and CDR2 (germline): LNHDA, SQIVND (reference sequence). Losses at the gene ends were 5 bases for V and 9 bases for J; bases not matched to a gene: 12. The CDR3 has 15 residues. The CDR3 spells CASSQRAGDPGEQFF. For the CDR3, the DNA is TGTGCCAGTAGTCAACGAGCGGGAGACCCGGGTGAGCAGTTCTTC. Full variable domain (outside the CDR3, taken from reference TRBV19 and TRBJ2-1): DGGITQSPKYLFRKEGQNVTLSCEQNLNHDAMYWYRQDPGQGLRLIYYSQIVNDFQKGDIAEGYSVSREKKESFPLTVTSAQKNPTAFYLCASSQRAGDPGEQFFGPGTRLTVL.